The entry below describes one T cell receptor (gamma chain). The antigen remains undetermined. Looked up from germline, CDR1 is VINAFY and CDR2 is YDVSNSKD. The CDR3 has 13 amino acids. J lost 3 bases, V lost 1 base, and 3 bases had no gene match. Purity of the sorted Vdelta1+ thymocytes ranged from 98% to 99.6%. This specimen belongs to a study of Vδ1+ human thymocytes. General study points: Thymic delta-chain repertoires held approximately 20% Vdelta2 sequences and few Vdelta3, despite high sort purity. Thymic TRG and TRD repertoires appeared highly polyclonal.

Extracted RNA was reverse transcribed into cDNA. Pooled V-gene forward primers with one constant-region reverse primer generated the CDR3 amplicons by multiplex PCR. TCRdb ran CATT on the multiplex PCR reads. The sample has 7,000 to 9,500 gamma-chain clones, 56% seen once. This chain uses TRGV5 with TRGJ1 or TRGJ2. TCRdb does not report a J gene; here it was assigned by matching the DNA to germline references. Sequenced sample: Vdelta1+ gamma-delta thymocytes from the thymus. Specified subset: FACS-sorted CD3+ TCRalphabeta- TCRVdelta1+ TCRVdelta2- thymocytes. This TCR came from a girl in the first two years of life who had congenital heart surgery. As DNA, the CDR3 is TGTGCCACCTGGGACAGCCGTTATTATAAGAAACTCTTT. It codes for CATWDSRYYKKLF.